These 22 T cell receptor beta chains originate from one sample sequenced in a study of blood T cell repertoires in COVID-19. Produced via immunoSEQ multiplex PCR; TCRdb's table is partial and in-frame only. In the table there are some 140,000 clones, around four fifths of which are singletons. The sequenced material came from peripheral blood. All receptors derive from a human donor in a cohort sampled during active COVID-19.

V is TRBV7-6 and J is TRBJ1-2; tentatively, D is TRBD1 (6 bases). With 5 bases removed from V and 1 base from J, the gap between germline ends came to 11 bases. CDR1 and CDR2 (germline): SGHVS, FNYEAQ. This CDR3 spans 14 amino acids. DNA for the CDR3: TGTGCCAGCAGCCGACAGGACCTTAACTATGGCTACACCTTC. As protein: CASSRQDLNYGYTF.

V usage is TRBV21-1 and J usage is TRBJ2-1; the table's D call, TRBD1, has no DNA check behind it. TRBV21-1 is designated a pseudogene. The CDR3 extends over 16 amino acids. As DNA, the CDR3 is TGTGCCAGCAGCCACCCCAGGGGGCGGCATTACAATGAGCAGTTCTTC. Translating gives CASSHPRGRHYNEQFF.

The rearrangement joins TRBV27 to TRBJ1-3; D is unclear. Germline assignment: CDR1 MNHEY and CDR2 SMNVEV (reference sequence). V was trimmed by 5 bases and J by 4 bases, leaving 15 bases between them. The length of the CDR3 is 15 residues. The CDR3 DNA is TGTGCCAGCAGTCGATACCGGGATCCCGGAAACACCATATATTTT. Translated: CASSRYRDPGNTIYF.

This chain connects TRBV7-6 to TRBJ1-3; tentatively, D is TRBD1 (5 bases). The CDR3 has 14 residues. The germline CDR1 and CDR2 sequences are SGHVS and FNYEAQ. In DNA form, the CDR3 reads TGTGCAGCATTCCTGACAGCCCCACGGAACACCATATATTTT. Its translation: CAAFLTAPRNTIYF.

The chain employs TRBV5-4 and TRBJ2-5; D is unresolved. Trimming shortened V by 0 bases and J by 5 bases, and 8 bases separated the two germline ends. This CDR3 comprises 13 residues. Germline-derived CDR1 and CDR2 are SGHNT and YYREEE (reference sequence). The CDR3 here is CASSLESLETQYF. The CDR3 DNA reads TGTGCCAGCAGCTTGGAAAGCCTGGAGACCCAGTACTTC.

The gene calls are TRBV10-1 and TRBJ1-2; no definite D call. Per the germline V gene, CDR1 is WNHNN and CDR2 is SYGVQD (reference sequence). This CDR3 region has 14 residues. The V end was cut by 0 bases, the J end by 4 bases, with 9 bases between. For the CDR3, the DNA is TGCGCCAGCAGTGAGTCGGGCACCATCTATGGCTACACCTTC. Its protein is CASSESGTIYGYTF.

The J gene is TRBJ2-7, the V gene TRBV18, with 7 nucleotides matching TRBD1. With 1 base clipped from V and 5 bases from J, the junction kept 8 bases outside the gene matches. This CDR3 comprises 15 residues. Germline values: CDR1 KGHSH, CDR2 LQKENI. The CDR3 loop reads CASSPLNRGGHEQYF. The CDR3 DNA reads TGTGCCAGCTCACCACTTAACAGGGGTGGACACGAGCAGTACTTC.

The genes are TRBV19 and TRBJ1-1, with D unclear. CDR1 is LNHDA, CDR2 SQIVND, per germline (reference sequence). Trimming removed 9 bases from V and 4 bases from J, with 18 bases in between. This CDR3 spans 14 amino acids. The CDR3 spells CASRHRAGSTEAFF. The CDR3 DNA is TGTGCCAGCCGTCACCGGGCGGGGAGCACTGAAGCTTTCTTT. The full variable domain, with the rest looked up from reference TRBV19 and TRBJ1-1, is DGGITQSPKYLFRKEGQNVTLSCEQNLNHDAMYWYRQDPGQGLRLIYYSQIVNDFQKGDIAEGYSVSREKKESFPLTVTSAQKNPTAFYLCASRHRAGSTEAFFGQGTRLTVV.

The chain has TRBV2 and TRBJ2-7; 8 bases line up with TRBD1. J gave up 1 base and V 3 bases, and 2 bases lay outside the gene matches. This CDR3 contains 14 residues. The germline CDR1 and CDR2 sequences are SNHLY and FYNNEI. CDR3 amino acids: CASSEDRDSYEQYF. The CDR3 DNA reads as TGTGCCAGCAGTGAGGACAGGGATTCCTACGAGCAGTACTTC.

The chain recombines TRBV7-2 with TRBJ2-7; weak D call: TRBD2 (6 bases). Germline lookup yields CDR1 SGHTA and CDR2 FQGNSA. The CDR3 runs 15 residues. V was shortened by 5 bases and J by 2 bases, with 16 bases between the two germline ends. CDR3 amino acids: CASSPLGGIAYEQYF. CDR3 bases: TGTGCCAGCAGCCCCCTGGGAGGAATAGCCTACGAGCAGTACTTC.

The sample holds one count of this clone. V usage is TRBV5-5 and J usage is TRBJ1-5; tentatively, D is TRBD1 (5 bases). This CDR3 comprises 17 residues. The V gene's germline CDR1 is SGHKS and CDR2 YYEKEE (reference sequence). V lost 4 bases and J 3 bases, leaving 20 bases between the germline ends. For the CDR3, the DNA is TGTGCCAGCAGCGCCTTGGGGGGGGACGGATCCAATCAGCCCCAGCATTTT. This translates into CASSALGGDGSNQPQHF.

V usage is TRBV4-1 and J usage is TRBJ1-1; 8 bases are shared with TRBD1. The J segment lost 8 bases and the V segment lost 0 bases, leaving 8 bases of the junction unmatched. The CDR3 is made up of 15 amino acids. Germline V gives CDR1 MGHRA, CDR2 YSYEKL. The CDR3 loop is CASSQDGAGQVEAFF. DNA for the CDR3: TGCGCCAGCAGCCAAGATGGCGCGGGACAGGTCGAAGCTTTCTTT.

This rearrangement joins TRBV3-1 (or the pseudogene TRBV3-2) to TRBJ2-7; 11 positions match TRBD1. The germline V gene encodes CDR1 LGHDT and CDR2 YNNKEL (reference sequence). Germline trimming cut 4 bases from V and 5 bases from J; bases unmatched to any gene: 13. The CDR3 consists of 17 residues. The CDR3 nucleotides are TGTGCCAGCAGCCTTAGAGGAAGGACAGGGGGCACGGACGAGCAGTACTTC. Its protein is CASSLRGRTGGTDEQYF.

The chain joins TRBV19 to TRBJ1-1, with 11 bases matching TRBD1. With 4 bases clipped from V and 2 bases from J, the junction kept 3 bases outside the gene matches. Germline V gene data show CDR1 as LNHDA and CDR2 as SQIVND (reference sequence). This CDR3 spans 15 amino acids. CDR3 DNA: TGTGCCAGTAGTAAGGACAGGGGGCATAACACTGAAGCTTTCTTT. Its protein is CASSKDRGHNTEAFF.

The chain combines TRBV28 with TRBJ2-1; D ambiguous. The germline V and J ends were trimmed by 4 bases and 8 bases, with 9 bases remaining between them. The CDR3 totals 12 residues. CDR1 and CDR2 (germline): MDHEN, SYDVKM. Written as DNA, the CDR3 is TGTGCCAGCAGTTCTCTAGTGCATGAGCAGTTCTTC. Amino acids: CASSSLVHEQFF.

V and J are TRBV3-1 (or the pseudogene TRBV3-2) and TRBJ2-5, with 9 bases matching TRBD1. V dropped 5 bases and J dropped 3; count of bases not matched to a gene: 4. CDR1 is LGHDT, CDR2 YNNKEL, per germline (reference sequence). The CDR3 has 14 amino acids. In nucleotides, the CDR3 is TGTGCCAGCAGCAGACAGGGGGGGGAAGAGACCCAGTACTTC. Translating it yields CASSRQGGEETQYF.

This chain joins TRBV10-2 and TRBJ2-1; 7 nucleotides line up with TRBD2. Germline CDR1 and CDR2: WSHSY and SAAADI. V lost 8 bases to trimming and J lost 3 bases; unmatched junction nucleotides: 13. The CDR3 contains 16 residues. CDR3 residues: CASSQGGGVNYNEQFF. The CDR3 bases are TGCGCCAGCTCGCAGGGTGGGGGGGTTAACTACAATGAGCAGTTCTTC.

This chain connects TRBV5-1 to TRBJ2-7, with 10 bases identical to TRBD1. Germline assignment: CDR1 SGHRS and CDR2 YFSETQ. V lost 2 bases and J lost 5; bases outside the gene matches: 7. This CDR3 has 15 amino acids. The CDR3 DNA sequence: TGCGCCAGCAGCTTAGAGACAGGGGGCAACCACGAGCAGTACTTC. Its translation is CASSLETGGNHEQYF.

The chain links TRBV30 to TRBJ1-1; 10 nucleotides line up with TRBD1. Germline CDR1 is GTSNPN and CDR2 is SVGIG (reference sequence). Trimming removed 5 bases from V and 2 bases from J; junction bases left unmatched: 5. The CDR3 consists of 14 residues. The DNA of the CDR3 is TGTGCCTGGCGAGGGACAGGGGCAAACACTGAAGCTTTCTTT. Residues: CAWRGTGANTEAFF. Combining the CDR3 with reference TRBV30 and TRBJ1-1 gives the whole variable domain SQTIHQWPATLVQPVGSPLSLECTVEGTSNPNLYWYRQAAGRGLQLLFYSVGIGQISSEVPQNLSASRPQDRQFILSSKKLLLSDSGFYLCAWRGTGANTEAFFGQGTRLTVV.

The chain employs TRBV9 and TRBJ1-4, with 8 bases that match TRBD1. The CDR3 has 18 residues. Germline assignment: CDR1 SGDLS and CDR2 YYNGEE. Unmatched junction bases numbered 14, after V lost 4 bases and J lost 3 bases. The CDR3 here is CASSPNLRQGASNEKLFF. DNA of the CDR3: TGTGCCAGCAGCCCCAACCTAAGGCAGGGGGCCTCTAATGAAAAACTGTTTTTT. Filled out from reference TRBV9 and TRBJ1-4, the complete variable domain reads DSGVTQTPKHLITATGQRVTLRCSPRSGDLSVYWYQQSLDQGLQFLIQYYNGEERAKGNILERFSAQQFPDLHSELNLSSLELGDSALYFCASSPNLRQGASNEKLFFGSGTQLSVL.

CDR3 bases: TGTGCCAGCAGCTCGAATTCACCCCTCCACTTT. The encoded protein is CASSSNSPLHF. This chain uses TRBV7-2 with TRBJ1-6; unclear D gene. The germline V and J ends were trimmed by 4 bases and 7 bases, with 2 bases remaining between them. This CDR3 is 11 amino acids long. Looked up from germline, CDR1 is SGHTA and CDR2 is FQGNSA.

This clone came up a few times. The chain joins TRBV23-1 to TRBJ1-3; possibly TRBD1 for D (6 bases). TRBV23-1 is assigned to the ORF class and has an uncertain function. The ends were cut back, 0 bases at V and 2 bases at J, with 20 bases in the middle. This CDR3 has 19 amino acids. This CDR3 reads CASSQSKRRGGGTGNTIYF. In DNA form, the CDR3 reads TGCGCCAGCAGTCAATCGAAGAGGCGAGGGGGGGGCACTGGAAACACCATATATTTT.